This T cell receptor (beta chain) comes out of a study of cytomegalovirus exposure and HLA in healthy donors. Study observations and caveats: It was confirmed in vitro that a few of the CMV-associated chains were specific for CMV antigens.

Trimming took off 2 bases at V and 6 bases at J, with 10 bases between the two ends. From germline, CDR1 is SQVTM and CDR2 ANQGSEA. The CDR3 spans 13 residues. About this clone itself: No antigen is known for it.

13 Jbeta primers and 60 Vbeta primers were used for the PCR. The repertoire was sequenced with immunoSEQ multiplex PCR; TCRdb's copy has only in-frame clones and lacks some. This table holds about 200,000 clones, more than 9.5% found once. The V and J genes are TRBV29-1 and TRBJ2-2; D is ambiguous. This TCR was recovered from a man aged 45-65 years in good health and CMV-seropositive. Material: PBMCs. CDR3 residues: CSVEILLAGELFF. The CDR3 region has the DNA TGCAGCGTTGAAATTCTTCTCGCCGGGGAGCTGTTTTTT.